This TCR beta chain was found in a study of metastatic and nonmetastatic thyroid tumors. Study summary: Samples came from malignant and benign thyroid patients, and repertoires were compared across blood and tumor or nodule tissue.

Authors' analysis steps: A papillary thyroid cancer distant-metastasis classifier was built from CDR3 differences across clinicopathological groups. MiXCR re-clonotyped the PCR reads for TCRdb. The V and J calls shown here were made by TCRdb, not taken from the authors' results. The repertoire includes 25,000 to 35,000 clones, about 16% of them detected once, and approximately 4.5% sits in the top ten. Patients underwent thyroid surgery, and none had received any treatment before it. This clone has at least ten counts. Its target is not known. The study's findings and limits: The study reportedly found significantly higher TCR beta diversity in malignant thyroid tumors than benign nodules, in blood and tumor.

CDR1 and CDR2 (germline): LGHDT, YNNKEL (reference sequence). V lost 2 bases, J lost 8 bases, and 4 bases lay in between. The CDR3 is 11 residues long. This TCR derives from a female donor with papillary thyroid cancer or a benign thyroid nodule (not recorded which). Some clones in this sample may be carry-over from other donors' samples. Input material: blood. The V and J genes are TRBV3-1 and TRBJ2-1; D is ambiguous. The CDR3 bases are TGTGCCAGCAGCCAATTCCATGAGCAGTTCTTC. This translates into CASSQFHEQFF.